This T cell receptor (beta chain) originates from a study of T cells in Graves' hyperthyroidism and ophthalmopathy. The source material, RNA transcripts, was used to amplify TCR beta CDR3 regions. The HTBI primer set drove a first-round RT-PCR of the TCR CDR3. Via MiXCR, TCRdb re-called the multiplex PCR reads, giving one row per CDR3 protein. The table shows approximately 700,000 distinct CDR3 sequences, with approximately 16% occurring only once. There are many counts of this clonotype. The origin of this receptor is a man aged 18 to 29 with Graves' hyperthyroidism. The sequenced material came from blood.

For the CDR3, the DNA is TGTGCCAGCTCACCCAACAGGGGAGAGACCCAGTACTTC. This encodes CASSPNRGETQYF. The chain employs TRBV18 and TRBJ2-5; 7 nucleotides align to TRBD1. V trimming: 3 bases; J trimming: 4 bases; junction bases outside the gene matches: 2. Looked up from germline, CDR1 is KGHSH and CDR2 is LQKENI. CDR3 length: 13 residues.